Listed here are 22 T cell receptor beta chains from one sample, sequenced in a study of tumor-infiltrating lymphocytes in primary liver carcinoma. TCR beta cDNA came from roughly 0.45 ug total RNA, primed with a constant-region primer. What produced the TCR beta libraries was three nested multiplex PCR rounds using slightly modified ARM-PCR. TRBV1-TRBV30 forward primers and a C-beta reverse primer were used in the first two PCR rounds, which each ran for 9 to 10 cycles. A single record per CDR3 protein comes from TCRdb applying MiXCR to the multiplex PCR reads. Of fewer than 250,000 distinct CDR3 sequences in the sample, around four fifths were seen once. From 20-30 mg of unsorted bulk tissue, DNA and RNA were co-extracted together. Sequenced material: tumor tissue from primary liver carcinoma. These receptors all stem from a middle-aged man with primary liver carcinoma and hepatitis B virus infection.

As to this clonotype: One end of the junction does not line up with germline, which may come from a read error. The rearrangement joins TRBV29-1 to TRBJ2-7; D is possibly TRBD2 (6 bases). From germline, CDR1 is SQVTM and CDR2 ANQGSEA. This CDR3 is 12 amino acids long. The CDR3 nucleotides are TGCAGCTCCCTGACTAGTGACCACGAGGAGTACTTC. Translating gives CSSLTSDHEEYF.

The table lists this clonotype with many counts. The chain links TRBV12-3 or TRBV12-4 to TRBJ1-5, with unresolved D. This CDR3 is built from 14 residues. The V gene lost 7 bases and the J gene lost 4 bases, with 14 bases spanning the gap. The DNA of the CDR3 is TGTGCCAGCAACCGGTTTGGAGGAAATCAGCCCCAGCATTTT. This sequence encodes CASNRFGGNQPQHF.

As to this clonotype: Relative to the germline gene, one junction end is altered; a read error may explain this. This sequence joins TRBV6-2 or TRBV6-3 and TRBJ1-3; D gene uncertain. There are 13 residues in the CDR3. CDR1 and CDR2 from the germline V gene are MNHEY and SVGEGT. CDR3 loop: CTSSDNSGNTVYF. The CDR3 DNA follows: TGTACCAGCAGTGACAACTCTGGAAACACCGTATATTTT.

A word on this clonotype: It may be a read error: a sequence one base away is much more abundant. V gene TRBV24-1 combines with J gene TRBJ2-7; tentative D call: TRBD1 (5 bases). Per germline, CDR1 KGHDR and CDR2 SFDVKD. The CDR3 spans 13 residues. In DNA form, the CDR3 reads TGTGCCACCAGTGATGCGGACACCTACGAGCGGTACTTC. It encodes CATSDADTYERYF.

The chain has TRBV4-2 and TRBJ1-3; D unresolved. The CDR3 length is 21 residues. V shed 3 bases and J shed 0 bases, with 27 bases lying between them. Germline V gene lookup returns CDR1 LGHNA and CDR2 YNFKEQ. CDR3 nucleotides: TGTGCCAGCAGCCATGAAGGCTTGACATGGGGTCCTATTTCCTCTGGAAACACCATATATTTT. It translates to CASSHEGLTWGPISSGNTIYF.

The chain employs TRBV29-1 and TRBJ2-2; D uncertain. The germline gives CDR1 SQVTM, CDR2 ANQGSEA. The V and J ends lost 2 bases and 5 bases respectively, with 15 bases between them. The CDR3 has 15 amino acids. The CDR3 reads CSVEFTYKRTGELFF. CDR3 sequence (DNA): TGCAGCGTTGAATTTACATACAAAAGGACCGGGGAGCTGTTTTTT.

Note on this clonotype: One junction end does not reproduce the germline sequence, and a read error may be involved. The chain carries TRBV5-1 and TRBJ2-3, with 7 bases that match TRBD2. There are 16 residues in the CDR3. Germline loops: CDR1 SGHRS, CDR2 YFSETQ. Written as DNA, the CDR3 is TGTGCCAGCACCATGGCGGGAGTCTTAAGAGGGAGATACGCAGTATTT. Protein product: CASTMAGVLRGRYAVF.

Comment on this clonotype: A junction end diverges from the germline sequence, so it may reflect a read error. CDR3 amino acids: CASSGTENQPQNF. In DNA form, the CDR3 reads TGTGCCAGTAGCGGGACAGAAAATCAGCCCCAGAATTTT. The V gene is TRBV5-4, the J gene TRBJ1-5, with 7 positions matching TRBD1. The germline gives CDR1 SGHNT, CDR2 YYREEE (reference sequence). This CDR3 has 13 residues.

In the case of this clonotype: The conserved phenylalanine or tryptophan is not found at the CDR3 terminus, so this likely reflects a read error. The chain joins TRBV29-1 to TRBJ1-1, with D unclear. V lost 5 bases to trimming and J lost 0 bases, with 16 bases between them. The CDR3 runs to 15 residues. Per the germline V gene, CDR1 is SQVTM and CDR2 is ANQGSEA. CDR3 sequence (DNA): TGCAGCGTTTCCCCGGGTTGGCCAATGAACACTGAAGCTTTCTCT. It codes for CSVSPGWPMNTEAFS.

A note on this clonotype: One end of the junction does not line up with germline, which may come from a read error. The V and J genes are TRBV11-1 and TRBJ1-6, with a tentative D call TRBD1 (5 bases). Germline values: CDR1 SGHAT, CDR2 FQDESV (reference sequence). CDR3 size: 13 residues. CDR3 amino acids: CGSSRTLVSAHHF. Written as DNA, the CDR3 is TGTGGCAGCAGCCGGACACTGGTTTCAGCCCACCACTTT. Full variable domain (outside the CDR3, taken from reference TRBV11-1 and TRBJ1-6): EAEVAQSPRYKITEKSQAVAFWCDPISGHATLYWYRQILGQGPELLVQFQDESVVDDSQLPKDRFSAERLKGVDSTLKIQPAELGDSAMYLCGSSRTLVSAHHFGNGTRLTVT.

The chain employs TRBV15 and TRBJ2-7, with D unresolved. V lost 0 bases and J lost 6, with 6 bases in between. The CDR3 loop spans 12 amino acids. Germline V gene sequence: CDR1 LNHNV, CDR2 YYDKDF (reference sequence). The CDR3 DNA follows: TGTGCCACCAGCAGAGATAGGCGCGAGCAGTACTTC. Protein: CATSRDRREQYF.

The rearrangement uses TRBV28 and TRBJ1-6; a weak D match, TRBD1 (6 bases). The germline V and J ends were trimmed by 10 bases and 10 bases, with 20 bases remaining between them. Germline lookup yields CDR1 MDHEN and CDR2 SYDVKM. The CDR3 extends over 14 amino acids. CDR3 sequence: CAISFGGLASPLHF. The CDR3, as DNA: TGTGCCATTAGTTTCGGGGGCTTGGCATCACCCCTCCACTTT.

In regard to this clonotype: Because the CDR3 is missing its conserved closing phenylalanine or tryptophan, this is likely a read error. V is TRBV6-2 or TRBV6-3 and J is TRBJ2-7; D gene ambiguous. There are 13 residues in the CDR3. Germline CDR1 is MNHEY and CDR2 is SVGEGT. The CDR3 loop reads CASSYEIPYEQYI. As DNA, the CDR3 is TGTGCAAGCAGTTACGAGATACCGTACGAGCAGTACATC.

With respect to this clonotype: An end of the junction differs from the germline gene, which may be a read error. The gene calls are TRBV6-6 and TRBJ1-1; TRBD1 agrees at 8 bases. The length of the CDR3 is 13 residues. CDR1 and CDR2 (germline): MNHNY, SVGAGI (reference sequence). This chain's CDR3 is CVSSTGGTTDAFF. The DNA of the CDR3 is TGTGTCAGCAGCACAGGGGGGACCACTGATGCTTTCTTT.

On this clonotype: A much larger clone sits a single nucleotide away, making a read error possible. The chain joins TRBV5-1 to TRBJ2-7, with a tentative D call TRBD2 (6 bases). The CDR3 extends over 15 amino acids. Germline CDR1 reads SGHRS; CDR2 reads YFSETQ. DNA of the CDR3: TGCGCCAGCAGCGGCACGGGACTCCGCTCCTACGCGCAGTACTTC. Translating gives CASSGTGLRSYAQYF.

Remarks on this clonotype: At one boundary the junction diverges from the germline segment, which might be a read error. This sequence joins TRBV29-1 and TRBJ2-6; perhaps TRBD1 as D (5 bases). Per the germline V gene, CDR1 is SQVTM and CDR2 is ANQGSEA. The CDR3 spans 15 residues. The chain's CDR3 is CSVGGADSRANVLTF. CDR3 DNA sequence: TGCAGCGTCGGTGGGGCAGACTCTAGGGCCAACGTCCTGACTTTC.

This clonotype was recorded at least ten times. The rearrangement uses TRBV4-3 and TRBJ2-7; TRBD1 is a possible D gene (5 bases). This CDR3 comprises 14 residues. Germline loops: CDR1 LGHNA, CDR2 YSLEER. V lost 0 bases and J 1 base, leaving 7 bases between the germline ends. CDR3 sequence: CASSQDRTSYEQYF. In DNA form, the CDR3 reads TGCGCCAGCAGCCAAGATCGGACATCCTACGAGCAGTACTTC.

Concerning this clonotype: Given a much more abundant clone one base away, this may be a read error. The rearrangement joins TRBV5-1 to TRBJ2-2; perhaps TRBD1 as D (6 bases). CDR3 length equals 15 residues. Germline-derived CDR1 and CDR2 are SGHRS and YFSETQ. Trimming left V 4 bases short and J 0 bases short, with 10 bases between. In DNA, the CDR3 is TGCGCCAGCAGCGGAGCAGGGGCGAACACCGGGGAGCTGTTTTTT. It is translated as CASSGAGANTGELFF.

A word on this clonotype: Since the CDR3 does not end with the conserved phenylalanine or tryptophan, this likely comes from a read error. The DNA is left out, because the CDR3 cannot be placed on it with certainty; the CDR3 is given as TCRdb lists it. The chain uses TRBV11-1 and TRBJ2-7; no DNA check was done on the table's D call, TRBD1. Germline loops: CDR1 SGHAT, CDR2 FQDESV (reference sequence). The CDR3 spans 13 residues, counting both ends. CDR3 amino acids: CASRGKRSYERYL.

As to this clonotype: One end of the junction fails to match germline, which may point to a read error. V gene TRBV11-3 combines with J gene TRBJ1-1; D possibly corresponds to TRBD1 (5 bases). CDR3 length: 20 amino acids. The V gene's germline CDR1 is SGHNT and CDR2 YENEEA. In DNA form, the CDR3 reads TGTACCAGCAGCTTTAGGAAAACGCAGCGAGGGGATAACATGAACACTGAAGCTTTCTTT. This codes for CTSSFRKTQRGDNMNTEAFF.

In the case of this clonotype: Possible read error: a much larger clone is one base away. This chain uses TRBV5-8 with TRBJ2-1; the match to TRBD2 covers 12 bases. Per the germline V gene, CDR1 is SGHTS and CDR2 is YDEGEE. The CDR3 length is 19 residues. Losses at the gene ends were 4 bases for V and 3 bases for J; bases not matched to a gene: 14. The CDR3 sequence: CASSPVVLAGGGYYNEQFF. In nucleotides, the CDR3 is TGTGCCAGCAGCCCGGTCGTACTAGCGGGAGGAGGGTACTACAATGAGCAGTTCTTC.

As to this clonotype: This may come from a read error, since a much larger clone is one base off. The rearrangement joins TRBV30 to TRBJ2-1; 15 bases are a match to TRBD2. CDR1 GTSNPN and CDR2 SVGIG come from the germline V gene (reference sequence). The CDR3 contains 18 residues. The CDR3 DNA sequence: TGTGCCTGCCACATCGGACTAGCGGGAGGGTTTATATACAATGAGCAGATCTTC. As protein: CACHIGLAGGFIYNEQIF.